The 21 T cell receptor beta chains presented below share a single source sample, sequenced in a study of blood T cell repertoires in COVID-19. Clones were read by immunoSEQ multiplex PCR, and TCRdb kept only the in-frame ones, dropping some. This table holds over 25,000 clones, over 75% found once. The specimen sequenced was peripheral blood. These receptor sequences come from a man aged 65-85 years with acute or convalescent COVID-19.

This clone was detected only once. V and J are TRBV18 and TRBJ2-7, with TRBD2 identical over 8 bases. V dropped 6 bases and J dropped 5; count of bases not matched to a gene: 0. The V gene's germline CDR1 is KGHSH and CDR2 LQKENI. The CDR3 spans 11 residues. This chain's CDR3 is CASSGGDEQYF. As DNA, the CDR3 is TGTGCCAGCTCCGGGGGGGACGAGCAGTACTTC.

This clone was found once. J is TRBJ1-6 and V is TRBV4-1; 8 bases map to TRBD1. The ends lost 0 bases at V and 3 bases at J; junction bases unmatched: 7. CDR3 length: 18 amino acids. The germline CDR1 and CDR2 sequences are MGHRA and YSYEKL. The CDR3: CASSQEEGQAHYNSPLHF. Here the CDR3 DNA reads TGCGCCAGCAGCCAAGAGGAGGGACAGGCGCACTATAATTCACCCCTCCACTTT.

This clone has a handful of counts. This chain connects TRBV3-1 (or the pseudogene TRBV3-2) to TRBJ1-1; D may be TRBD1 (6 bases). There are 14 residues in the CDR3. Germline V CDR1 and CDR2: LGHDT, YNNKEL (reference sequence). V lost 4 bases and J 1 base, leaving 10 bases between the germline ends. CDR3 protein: CASSRGQSNTEAFF. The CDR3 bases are TGTGCCAGCAGCCGAGGACAGTCGAACACTGAAGCTTTCTTT.

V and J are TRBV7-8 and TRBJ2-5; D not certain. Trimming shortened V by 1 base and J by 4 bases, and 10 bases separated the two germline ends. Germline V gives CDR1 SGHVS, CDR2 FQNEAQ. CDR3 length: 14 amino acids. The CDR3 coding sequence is TGTGCCAGCAGCTTAGGGAGTACCGTAGAGACCCAGTACTTC. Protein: CASSLGSTVETQYF.

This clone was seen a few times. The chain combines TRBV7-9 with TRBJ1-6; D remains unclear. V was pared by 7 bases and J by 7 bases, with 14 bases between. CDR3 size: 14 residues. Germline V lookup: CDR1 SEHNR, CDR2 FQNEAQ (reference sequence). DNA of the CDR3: TGTGCCAGCACTCGCTGGTGGGAGAATTCACCCCTCCACTTT. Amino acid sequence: CASTRWWENSPLHF. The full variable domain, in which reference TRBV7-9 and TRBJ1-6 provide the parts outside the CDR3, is DTGVSQNPRHKITKRGQNVTFRCDPISEHNRLYWYRQTLGQGPEFLTYFQNEAQLEKSRLLSDRFSAERPKGSFSTLEIQRTEQGDSAMYLCASTRWWENSPLHFGNGTRLTVT.

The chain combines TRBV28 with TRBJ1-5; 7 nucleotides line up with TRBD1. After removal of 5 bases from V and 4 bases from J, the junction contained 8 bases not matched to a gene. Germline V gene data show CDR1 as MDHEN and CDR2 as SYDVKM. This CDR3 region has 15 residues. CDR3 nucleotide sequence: TGTGCCAGCAGTCCTCCGACAGGGTATAATCAGCCCCAGCATTTT. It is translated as CASSPPTGYNQPQHF.

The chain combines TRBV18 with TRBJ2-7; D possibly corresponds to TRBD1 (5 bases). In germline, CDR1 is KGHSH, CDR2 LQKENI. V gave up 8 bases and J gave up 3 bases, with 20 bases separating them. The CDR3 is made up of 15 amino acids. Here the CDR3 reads CASDGQGGRNYEQYF. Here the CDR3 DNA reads TGTGCCAGCGACGGCCAGGGCGGTAGAAACTACGAGCAGTACTTC.

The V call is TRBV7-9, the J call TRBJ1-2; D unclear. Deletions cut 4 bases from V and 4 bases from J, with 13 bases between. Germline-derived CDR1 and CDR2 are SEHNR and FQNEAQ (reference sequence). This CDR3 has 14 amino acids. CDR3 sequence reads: CASSSGPLGYGYTF. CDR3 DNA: TGTGCCAGCAGCTCCGGCCCTCTAGGCTATGGCTACACCTTC.

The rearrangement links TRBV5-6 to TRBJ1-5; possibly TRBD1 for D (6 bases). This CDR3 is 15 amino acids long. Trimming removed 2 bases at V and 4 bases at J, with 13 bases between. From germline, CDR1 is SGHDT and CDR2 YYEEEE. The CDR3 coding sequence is TGTGCCAGCAGCTTAGGGGGAGGGTCAAATCAGCCCCAGCATTTT. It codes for CASSLGGGSNQPQHF.

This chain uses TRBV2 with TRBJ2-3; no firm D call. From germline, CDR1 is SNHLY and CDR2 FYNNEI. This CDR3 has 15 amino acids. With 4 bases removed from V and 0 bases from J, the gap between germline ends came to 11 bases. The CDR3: CASSVTSTSTDTQYF. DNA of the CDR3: TGTGCCAGCAGTGTCACCTCGACTAGCACAGATACGCAGTATTTT.

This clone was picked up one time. The CDR3, as DNA: TGTGCCAGCAGCCCTACGGGGGGGCGGCAGTATTTT. Its translation: CASSPTGGRQYF. The chain recombines TRBV7-3 with TRBJ2-3; TRBD2 matches at 8 bases. CDR1 is SGHTA, CDR2 FQGTGA, per germline. The CDR3 is 12 amino acids. The J segment lost 11 bases and the V segment lost 5 bases, leaving 6 bases of the junction unmatched.

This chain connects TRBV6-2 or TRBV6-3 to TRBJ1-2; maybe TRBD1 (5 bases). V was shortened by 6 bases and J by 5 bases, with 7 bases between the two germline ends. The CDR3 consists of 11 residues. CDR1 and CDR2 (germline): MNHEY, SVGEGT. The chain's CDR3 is CASSRQYGYTF. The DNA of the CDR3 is TGTGCCAGCAGCAGACAGTATGGCTACACCTTC.

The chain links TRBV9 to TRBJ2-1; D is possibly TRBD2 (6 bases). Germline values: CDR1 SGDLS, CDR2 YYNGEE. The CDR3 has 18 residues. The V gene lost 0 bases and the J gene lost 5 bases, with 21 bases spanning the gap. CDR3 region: CASSVVVGSGSTNNEQFF. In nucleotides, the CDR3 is TGTGCCAGCAGCGTAGTCGTGGGTAGCGGCAGTACAAACAATGAGCAGTTCTTC.

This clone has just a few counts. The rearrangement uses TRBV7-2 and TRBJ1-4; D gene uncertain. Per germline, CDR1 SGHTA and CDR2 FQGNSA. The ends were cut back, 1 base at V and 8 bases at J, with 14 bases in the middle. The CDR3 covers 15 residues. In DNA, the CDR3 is TGTGCCAGCAGCTTAGGGAATACAGCTGGGGAAAAACTGTTTTTT. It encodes CASSLGNTAGEKLFF.

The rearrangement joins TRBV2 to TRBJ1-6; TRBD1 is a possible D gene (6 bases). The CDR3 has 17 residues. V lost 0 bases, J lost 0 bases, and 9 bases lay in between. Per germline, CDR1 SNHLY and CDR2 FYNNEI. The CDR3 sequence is CASSEAQGLSYNSPLHF. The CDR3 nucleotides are TGTGCCAGCAGTGAAGCGCAGGGGCTCTCCTATAATTCACCCCTCCACTTT.

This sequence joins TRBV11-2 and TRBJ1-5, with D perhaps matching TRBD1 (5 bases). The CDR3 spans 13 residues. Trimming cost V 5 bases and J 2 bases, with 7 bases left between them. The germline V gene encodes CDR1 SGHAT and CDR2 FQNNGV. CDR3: CASSGAGNQPQHF. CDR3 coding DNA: TGTGCCAGCAGCGGGGCAGGCAATCAGCCCCAGCATTTT.

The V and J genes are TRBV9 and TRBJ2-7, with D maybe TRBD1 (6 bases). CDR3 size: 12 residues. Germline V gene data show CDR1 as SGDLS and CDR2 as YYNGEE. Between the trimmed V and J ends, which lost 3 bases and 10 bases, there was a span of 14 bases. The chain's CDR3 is CASSAGETVQYF. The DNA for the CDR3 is TGTGCCAGCAGCGCAGGGGAGACGGTACAGTACTTC.

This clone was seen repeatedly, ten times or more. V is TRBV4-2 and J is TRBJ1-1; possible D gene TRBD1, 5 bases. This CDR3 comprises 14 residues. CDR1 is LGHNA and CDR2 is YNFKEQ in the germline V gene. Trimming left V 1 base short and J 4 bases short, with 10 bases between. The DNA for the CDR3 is TGTGCCAGCAGCCAAGGGAGGGGCGGCACTGAAGCTTTCTTT. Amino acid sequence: CASSQGRGGTEAFF.

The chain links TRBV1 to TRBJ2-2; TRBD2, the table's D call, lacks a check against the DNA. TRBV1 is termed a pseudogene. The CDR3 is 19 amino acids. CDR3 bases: TGCACCTGCAGGGGGACTAGCGGCAAAGCCAGGAGTTCGCACCGGGGAGCTGTTTTT. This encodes CTCRGTSGKARSSHRGAVF.

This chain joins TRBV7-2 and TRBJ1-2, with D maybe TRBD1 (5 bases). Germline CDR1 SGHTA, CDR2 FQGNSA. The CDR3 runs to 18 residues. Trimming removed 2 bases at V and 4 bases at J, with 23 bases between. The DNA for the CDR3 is TGTGCCAGCAGCTTATCCGTAGGCGGGGCGGTGGGGGGCTATGGCTACACCTTC. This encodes CASSLSVGGAVGGYGYTF.

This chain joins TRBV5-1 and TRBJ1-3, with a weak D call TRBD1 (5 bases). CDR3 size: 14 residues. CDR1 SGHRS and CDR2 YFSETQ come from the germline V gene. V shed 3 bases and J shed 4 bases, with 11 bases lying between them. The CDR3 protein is CASSSGLEGNTIYF. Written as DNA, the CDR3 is TGCGCCAGCAGCTCAGGGTTGGAGGGAAACACCATATATTTT.